A single sample gave rise to the 2 T cell receptor beta chains below, sequenced in a study of control samples from healthy donors and cancer patients. Measured with immunoSEQ multiplex PCR; TCRdb has only the in-frame clones, and not every one. The sample includes 110,000 or so clones, just under 90% of them seen just once. The sequenced material came from blood. The source is a man aged 25-40 years in good health.

This chain joins TRBV5-1 and TRBJ2-5, with 12 bases lining up with TRBD2. From germline, CDR1 is SGHRS and CDR2 YFSETQ. This CDR3 is built from 15 residues. Trimming at V came to 7 bases and at J to 5 bases, leaving 9 bases not matched to a gene. Written as DNA, the CDR3 is TGCGCCAGCTCACCCGCCGGGACTAGCGGGGAGACCCAGTACTTC. Its protein is CASSPAGTSGETQYF.

The chain uses TRBV30 and TRBJ2-7; perhaps D is TRBD1 or TRBD2 (5 bases each). Germline lookup yields CDR1 GTSNPN and CDR2 SVGIG (reference sequence). V shed 2 bases and J shed 2 bases, with 13 bases lying between them. This CDR3 comprises 14 residues. The CDR3 here is CAWSPGTATYEQYF. The CDR3 DNA is TGTGCCTGGAGTCCCGGGACCGCGACCTACGAGCAGTACTTC.